These 17 T cell receptor beta chains were sequenced from one sample in a study of shared clonotypes between healthy human individuals. Only in-frame clones appear in the TCRdb table, and some are missing; sequencing was by immunoSEQ multiplex PCR. The sample has approximately 810,000 clones; about 91% are singletons. CD45RO-negative CD8 cells positively selected for CCR7 made up the naive population, which excluded terminally differentiated effector memory CD45RA+ cells. The specimen sequenced was naive CD8+ T cells sorted from blood. The receptors derive from a man aged 25 to 45 in good health.

The chain has TRBV5-1 and TRBJ2-7; TRBD2 matches 8 bases. Germline loops: CDR1 SGHRS, CDR2 YFSETQ. Trimming cost V 2 bases and J 5 bases; bases outside gene matches: 12. CDR3 length: 16 amino acids. In DNA form, the CDR3 reads TGCGCCAGCAGCTTCCATGAAGCGGGAGTCTTTGACGAGCAGTACTTC. Its translation is CASSFHEAGVFDEQYF.

The gene calls are TRBV7-9 and TRBJ2-1; 8 bases agree with TRBD1. The CDR3 is 16 residues long. Looked up from germline, CDR1 is SEHNR and CDR2 is FQNEAQ (reference sequence). Trimming took 5 bases from V and 0 from J; bases not matched to a gene: 6. The DNA of the CDR3 is TGTGCCAGCAGCGACAACAGGGGGTCCTCCTACAATGAGCAGTTCTTC. This translates into CASSDNRGSSYNEQFF. Full variable domain (missing parts from reference TRBV7-9 and TRBJ2-1): DTGVSQNPRHKITKRGQNVTFRCDPISEHNRLYWYRQTLGQGPEFLTYFQNEAQLEKSRLLSDRFSAERPKGSFSTLEIQRTEQGDSAMYLCASSDNRGSSYNEQFFGPGTRLTVL.

The V and J genes are TRBV27 and TRBJ2-7; 12 bases agree with TRBD2. This CDR3 contains 14 residues. V trimming: 4 bases; J trimming: 5 bases; junction bases outside the gene matches: 3. CDR1 MNHEY and CDR2 SMNVEV come from the germline V gene (reference sequence). In DNA, the CDR3 is TGTGCCAGCAGTTCGCGGACTAGCGGGAACGAGCAGTACTTC. It yields the protein CASSSRTSGNEQYF.

The chain has TRBV19 and TRBJ1-5, with 7 bases lining up with TRBD1. Trimming removed 6 bases from V and 4 bases from J; junction bases left unmatched: 9. The CDR3 is 15 amino acids. The germline V gene has CDR1 LNHDA and CDR2 SQIVND (reference sequence). The CDR3, as DNA: TGTGCCAGTAGGCAACAGGGGCTCGGGAATCAGCCCCAGCATTTT. Protein product: CASRQQGLGNQPQHF.

The chain links TRBV7-9 to TRBJ1-1, with no clear D. The CDR3 spans 13 residues. The germline CDR1 and CDR2 sequences are SEHNR and FQNEAQ (reference sequence). The V gene lost 5 bases and the J gene lost 4 bases, with 11 bases spanning the gap. CDR3 sequence (DNA): TGTGCCAGCAGCGCGCGGGATGGCACTGAAGCTTTCTTT. As protein: CASSARDGTEAFF.

The CDR3 DNA is TGTGCCAGCAGTTTGACTCCACAGGGTTCGGGCGGCTACACCTTC. It specifies CASSLTPQGSGGYTF. This chain uses TRBV28 with TRBJ1-2, with D perhaps matching TRBD1 (6 bases). Germline V CDR1 and CDR2: MDHEN, SYDVKM. The V end lost 3 bases, the J end lost 8 bases, and 19 bases lay between the germline ends. This CDR3 comprises 15 residues.

A note on this clone: This sample includes further DNA sequences coding for the same CDR3. This sequence joins TRBV2 and TRBJ1-1; D gene unclear. Germline loops: CDR1 SNHLY, CDR2 FYNNEI. The CDR3 sequence is 11 residues long. V shed 2 bases and J shed 8 bases, with 6 bases lying between them. CDR3 sequence: CASSERPEAFF. In DNA, the CDR3 is TGTGCCAGCAGTGAAAGGCCAGAAGCTTTCTTT.

The chain is built from TRBV19 and TRBJ2-7, with 12 bases that match TRBD1. V gave up 4 bases and J gave up 5 bases; unmatched junction bases: 15. CDR1 is LNHDA and CDR2 is SQIVND in the germline V gene (reference sequence). The CDR3 sequence is 18 residues long. This chain's CDR3 is CASSNRDRGRLPGDEQYF. The CDR3 DNA follows: TGTGCCAGTAGTAACCGGGACAGGGGGCGATTGCCGGGGGACGAGCAGTACTTC.

This rearrangement joins TRBV14 to TRBJ2-6; TRBD1 matches at 7 bases. The V gene end was trimmed by 4 bases and the J gene end by 5 bases; junction bases not matched to a gene: 11. Germline V gene sequence: CDR1 SGHDN, CDR2 FVKESK. The CDR3 is 17 residues long. CDR3 loop: CASSRVQGTGRANVLTF. In nucleotides, the CDR3 is TGTGCCAGCAGCCGAGTACAGGGGACCGGGAGGGCCAACGTCCTGACTTTC.

This chain connects TRBV6-5 to TRBJ2-5; 7 bases agree with TRBD1. Trimming took 6 bases from V and 4 from J; bases not matched to a gene: 8. Germline V gives CDR1 MNHEY, CDR2 SVGAGI. The CDR3 runs 14 residues. CDR3 sequence: CASRQYRGGETQYF. CDR3 nucleotide sequence: TGTGCCAGCAGACAATACAGGGGTGGAGAGACCCAGTACTTC.

J is TRBJ2-7 and V is TRBV27, with a weak D call TRBD1 (6 bases). The CDR3 runs 14 residues. CDR1 and CDR2 (germline): MNHEY, SMNVEV (reference sequence). V was trimmed by 5 bases and J by 0 bases, leaving 11 bases between them. This CDR3 reads CASSMRGSSYEQYF. For the CDR3, the DNA is TGTGCCAGCAGTATGAGGGGGAGCTCCTACGAGCAGTACTTC.

The chain carries TRBV6-1 and TRBJ1-1; no clear D gene. The CDR3 contains 17 residues. Germline V gives CDR1 MNHNS, CDR2 SASEGT. Trimming left V 2 bases short and J 7 bases short, with 23 bases between. CDR3 nucleotide sequence: TGTGCCAGCAGTGAAATCAGGATCGGCCGGAGGTCCAGTGAAGCTTTCTTT. It encodes CASSEIRIGRRSSEAFF.

This clone has a single count. The chain recombines TRBV27 with TRBJ1-4, with D perhaps matching TRBD1 (5 bases). Trimming cost V 1 base and J 6 bases, with 9 bases left between them. The CDR3 runs 14 residues. Looked up from germline, CDR1 is MNHEY and CDR2 is SMNVEV (reference sequence). DNA for the CDR3: TGTGCCAGCAGTTTATGGGGCAGCGATGAAAAACTGTTTTTT. It is translated as CASSLWGSDEKLFF.

The chain carries TRBV7-9 and TRBJ2-5; tentatively, D is TRBD1 (7 bases). CDR3 length equals 14 residues. Germline CDR1 reads SEHNR; CDR2 reads FQNEAQ (reference sequence). Trimming pared 2 bases from V and 4 bases from J, leaving 11 bases between. CDR3 loop: CASSLPGGGETQYF. In nucleotides, the CDR3 is TGTGCCAGCAGCTTACCAGGGGGAGGAGAGACCCAGTACTTC.

Details on this clone: The same CDR3 can be traced to other DNA sequences in this sample. Here the CDR3 DNA reads TGTGCCAGCAGTTTAGGGCCTGAAGCTTTCTTT. Protein sequence: CASSLGPEAFF. V usage is TRBV27 and J usage is TRBJ1-1; no definite D call. The CDR3 has 11 residues. CDR1 and CDR2 from the germline V gene are MNHEY and SMNVEV (reference sequence). V lost 2 bases and J 6 bases, leaving 4 bases between the germline ends.

The chain has TRBV7-9 and TRBJ2-5, with 9 bases aligning to TRBD1. The last part of the DNA fits TRBJ2-7 better; the J call may be wrong. There are 16 residues in the CDR3. CDR1 is SEHNR, CDR2 FQNEAQ, per germline (reference sequence). The CDR3, as DNA: TGTGCCAGCAGCTTAGTGGGACAGGGAACCCCCTACGAGCAGTACTTC. Translation gives CASSLVGQGTPYEQYF.

The chain joins TRBV9 to TRBJ2-1; TRBD2 matches 8 bases. The trim removed 4 bases at V and 3 bases at J, leaving 6 bases unmatched. Looked up from germline, CDR1 is SGDLS and CDR2 is YYNGEE. This CDR3 contains 15 residues. CDR3 bases: TGTGCCAGCAGCCCCCCTGGGACTAGCTACAATGAGCAGTTCTTC. Its protein is CASSPPGTSYNEQFF.